This record looks at one T cell receptor beta chain sequence and its context. Its antigen is unidentified. This same CDR3 is encoded by further DNA sequences in the sample. This specimen belongs to a study of Ad26.COV2.S vaccination and SARS-CoV-2 variants. In the study overall: Once, or twice with 56 days between doses, Ad26.COV2.S was given intramuscularly.

Generated by immunoSEQ multiplex PCR, the TCRdb table keeps only in-frame clones and is missing some. This sample has 350,000 to 500,000 clones, with 90% found just once. Study-level findings and limits: Vaccine and placebo recipients had comparable breadth of non-spike TCRs. Placebo recipients had lower spike-specific TCR breadth than vaccine recipients.

Treatment here: 15 to 20 received Ad26.COV2.S at low or high dose, single or two shots; about 5 received placebo; per-sample allocation not given. Samples were taken on day 63 after the first vaccine or placebo injection. Its platform was an Ad26 vector, and its expressed antigen was Wuhan-strain SARS-CoV-2 spike. Per germline, CDR1 MNHEY and CDR2 SVGEGT. CDR3 size: 14 residues. The V end lost 4 bases, the J end lost 0 bases, and 7 bases lay between the germline ends. The sequencing here drew on peripheral blood, taken in a trial of Ad26.COV2.S vaccine versus placebo. The V and J genes are TRBV6-2 or TRBV6-3 and TRBJ2-1, with D possibly TRBD2 on 5 matching bases. This clonotype was sampled from a person aged 18-65 years who received the Ad26.COV2.S COVID-19 vaccine or a placebo. The CDR3 sequence: CASSSGSSYNEQFF. The CDR3 DNA reads as TGTGCCAGCAGTTCTGGGAGCTCCTACAATGAGCAGTTCTTC.